The 25 T cell receptor beta chains in this list originate from one sample, sequenced in a study of graft-versus-host responses after intestinal transplantation. Which antigens these TCRs recognize remains unknown. Measured with immunoSEQ multiplex PCR; TCRdb has only the in-frame clones, and not every one. This table holds tens of thousands of clones, 84% found once. The source material was unstimulated CD4+ T cells sorted from spleen or lymph node cells, sampled before transplant. The origin of the receptors is a human donor who was the organ donor for an intestinal transplant.

This chain uses TRBV2 with TRBJ2-7, with D perhaps matching TRBD1 (6 bases). The CDR3 is 15 amino acids. The germline V gene has CDR1 SNHLY and CDR2 FYNNEI. With 8 bases removed from V and 3 bases from J, the gap between germline ends came to 20 bases. CDR3 amino acids: CASGPPRGTNYEQYV. The CDR3 region has the DNA TGTGCCAGCGGCCCCCCCAGAGGGACAAACTACGAGCAGTACGTC.

This clone was detected only once. The chain carries TRBV7-2 and TRBJ1-2; 9 positions agree with TRBD1. V trimming: 1 base; J trimming: 2 bases; junction bases outside the gene matches: 5. This CDR3 has 16 amino acids. Germline V CDR1 and CDR2: SGHTA, FQGNSA. CDR3 region: CASSLGLGQGNYGYTF. CDR3 in DNA: TGTGCCAGCAGCTTAGGCCTGGGACAGGGAAACTATGGCTACACCTTC.

The V and J genes are TRBV30 and TRBJ2-5; D is uncertain. The germline V gene encodes CDR1 GTSNPN and CDR2 SVGIG (reference sequence). This CDR3 spans 11 amino acids. The germline V and J ends were trimmed by 3 bases and 2 bases, with 4 bases remaining between them. The CDR3 DNA is TGTGCCTGGAGCCCTCAAGAGACCCAGTACTTC. It encodes CAWSPQETQYF.

The chain carries TRBV30 and TRBJ2-1; 11 bases align to TRBD2. Trimming removed 7 bases from V and 2 bases from J; junction bases left unmatched: 4. There are 14 residues in the CDR3. The germline CDR1 and CDR2 sequences are GTSNPN and SVGIG (reference sequence). The CDR3 reads CALKLAGAYNEQFF. The DNA of the CDR3 is TGTGCCTTAAAACTAGCGGGGGCCTACAATGAGCAGTTCTTC.

The chain carries TRBV6-5 and TRBJ1-4, with a possible D match to TRBD1 (6 bases). With 2 bases removed from V and 5 bases from J, the gap between germline ends came to 15 bases. The CDR3 totals 16 residues. Germline lookup yields CDR1 MNHEY and CDR2 SVGAGI. Here the CDR3 DNA reads TGTGCCAGCAGTTACAACCCACAGGGTGAAAATGAAAAACTGTTTTTT. Translation gives CASSYNPQGENEKLFF.

This rearrangement joins TRBV7-9 to TRBJ1-2, with TRBD1 matching over 11 bases. The CDR3 has 15 amino acids. Germline V gene data show CDR1 as SEHNR and CDR2 as FQNEAQ (reference sequence). V lost 4 bases, J lost 3 bases, and 4 bases stayed unmatched. This CDR3 is CASSSGQGGDYGYTF. In DNA form, the CDR3 reads TGTGCCAGCAGCTCGGGACAGGGGGGAGACTATGGCTACACCTTC. Filled out from reference TRBV7-9 and TRBJ1-2, the complete variable domain reads DTGVSQNPRHKITKRGQNVTFRCDPISEHNRLYWYRQTLGQGPEFLTYFQNEAQLEKSRLLSDRFSAERPKGSFSTLEIQRTEQGDSAMYLCASSSGQGGDYGYTFGSGTRLTVV.

V and J are TRBV6-1 and TRBJ1-4, with 7 bases identical to TRBD1. This CDR3 is built from 14 residues. Germline V CDR1 and CDR2: MNHNS, SASEGT. The trim removed 5 bases at V and 5 bases at J, leaving 5 bases unmatched. The CDR3 DNA is TGTGCCAGCAGTCCCCCGGGACAGAATGAAAAACTGTTTTTT. Amino acid sequence: CASSPPGQNEKLFF.

This chain connects TRBV15 to TRBJ1-4; 10 nucleotides line up with TRBD1. Germline CDR1 LNHNV, CDR2 YYDKDF (reference sequence). Losses at the gene ends were 5 bases for V and 0 bases for J; bases not matched to a gene: 12. CDR3 length equals 19 residues. The CDR3 DNA reads TGTGCCACCAGCGGGCGGACAGGGGGACTCTATGCAACTAATGAAAAACTGTTTTTT. Translating it yields CATSGRTGGLYATNEKLFF.

The J gene is TRBJ2-7, the V gene TRBV6-1, with 8 bases lining up with TRBD2. V was pared by 8 bases and J by 3 bases, with 6 bases of the junction left unmatched. The CDR3 length is 13 residues. CDR1 is MNHNS and CDR2 is SASEGT in the germline V gene. CDR3 amino acids: CASEGTRGYEQYV. For the CDR3, the DNA is TGTGCCAGCGAAGGGACTAGAGGCTACGAGCAGTACGTC.

The V gene is TRBV6-1, the J gene TRBJ2-2, with D possibly TRBD1 on 6 matching bases. The CDR3 runs 15 residues. V lost 6 bases and J lost 2, with 13 bases in between. CDR1 and CDR2 from the germline V gene are MNHNS and SASEGT. The CDR3 sequence is CASRPGQANTGELFF. The CDR3 coding sequence is TGTGCCAGCAGGCCGGGACAAGCCAACACCGGGGAGCTGTTTTTT.

The chain has TRBV10-1 and TRBJ2-5; 11 bases match TRBD2. Germline-derived CDR1 and CDR2 are WNHNN and SYGVQD (reference sequence). There are 18 residues in the CDR3. Unmatched junction bases numbered 9, after V lost 2 bases and J lost 1 base. In DNA form, the CDR3 reads TGCGCCAGCAGTGAGCTCCCCCAGACTAGCGGGGCCCAAGAGACCCAGTACTTC. Its protein product is CASSELPQTSGAQETQYF.

This clone came up once. The CDR3 sequence is CASKQGAPNSPLHF. The CDR3 nucleotides are TGTGCCAGTAAGCAAGGGGCACCTAATTCACCCCTCCACTTT. This sequence joins TRBV19 and TRBJ1-6; maybe TRBD1 (5 bases). Germline CDR1 and CDR2: LNHDA and SQIVND (reference sequence). The CDR3 is 14 residues long. Trimming stripped 7 bases from V and 6 bases from J, with 13 bases between. Based on the CDR3 plus reference TRBV19 and TRBJ1-6, the full variable domain is DGGITQSPKYLFRKEGQNVTLSCEQNLNHDAMYWYRQDPGQGLRLIYYSQIVNDFQKGDIAEGYSVSREKKESFPLTVTSAQKNPTAFYLCASKQGAPNSPLHFGNGTRLTVT.

The rearrangement uses TRBV7-9 and TRBJ1-2; possible D gene TRBD1, 5 bases. Trimming left V 1 base short and J 8 bases short, with 8 bases between. The germline CDR1 and CDR2 sequences are SEHNR and FQNEAQ (reference sequence). CDR3 length: 12 residues. The DNA of the CDR3 is TGTGCCAGCAGCTTAGTGGACACAGGCTACACCTTC. Encoded protein: CASSLVDTGYTF.

The rearrangement links TRBV5-1 to TRBJ1-1; no reliable D call. The ends were cut back, 0 bases at V and 2 bases at J, with 8 bases in the middle. The length of the CDR3 is 14 residues. The germline V gene encodes CDR1 SGHRS and CDR2 YFSETQ. This chain's CDR3 is CASSLVPGNTEAFF. The DNA for the CDR3 is TGCGCCAGCAGCTTGGTTCCGGGTAACACTGAAGCTTTCTTT. The whole variable domain, remainder taken from reference TRBV5-1 and TRBJ1-1, is KAGVTQTPRYLIKTRGQQVTLSCSPISGHRSVSWYQQTPGQGLQFLFEYFSETQRNKGNFPGRFSGRQFSNSRSEMNVSTLELGDSALYLCASSLVPGNTEAFFGQGTRLTVV.

This clone was detected only once. The chain carries TRBV2 and TRBJ2-7, with 8 nucleotides matching TRBD1. The CDR3 spans 18 residues. Germline V gene data show CDR1 as SNHLY and CDR2 as FYNNEI. The ends lost 8 bases at V and 4 bases at J; junction bases unmatched: 22. CDR3 in amino acids: CASQRLTGVTSRGYEQYV. CDR3 nucleotide sequence: TGTGCCAGCCAAAGACTGACAGGGGTCACGTCAAGGGGGTACGAGCAGTACGTC.

The chain joins TRBV19 to TRBJ1-2; no firm D call. The CDR3 contains 13 residues. Germline lookup yields CDR1 LNHDA and CDR2 SQIVND (reference sequence). V was pared by 8 bases and J by 5 bases, with 15 bases between. DNA of the CDR3: TGTGCCAGTGGTAGTTCCGGAGCTTATGGCTACACCTTC. It specifies CASGSSGAYGYTF.

The chain is built from TRBV5-6 and TRBJ2-7; D ambiguous. The CDR3 runs 13 residues. Trimming shortened V by 4 bases and J by 0 bases, and 8 bases separated the two germline ends. The V gene's germline CDR1 is SGHDT and CDR2 YYEEEE. The CDR3 here is CASSVASSYEQYV. CDR3 bases: TGTGCCAGCAGCGTAGCTAGCTCCTACGAGCAGTACGTC.

As DNA, the CDR3 is TGTGCCAGCAGAGCTACAGGGGGAAAACTTGAAAAACTGTTTTTT. It codes for CASRATGGKLEKLFF. The chain recombines TRBV5-6 with TRBJ1-4, with TRBD1 matching 8 bases. The CDR3 runs 15 residues. CDR1 and CDR2 (germline): SGHDT, YYEEEE. V was pared by 5 bases and J by 7 bases, with 10 bases of the junction left unmatched.

The chain combines TRBV7-6 with TRBJ1-5; D is perhaps TRBD1 (5 bases). Germline-derived CDR1 and CDR2 are SGHVS and FNYEAQ. The CDR3 loop spans 15 amino acids. V shed 8 bases and J shed 0 bases, with 14 bases lying between them. In nucleotides, the CDR3 is TGTGCCAGCGGTCCGACAGCCGATAGCAATCAGCCCCAGCATTTT. Its translation is CASGPTADSNQPQHF.

The chain carries TRBV28 and TRBJ1-2; D is unresolved. Germline V gives CDR1 MDHEN, CDR2 SYDVKM. This CDR3 comprises 15 residues. Trimming removed 8 bases from V and 7 bases from J, with 23 bases in between. CDR3 protein: CASAIGEGYYPGYTF. CDR3 sequence (DNA): TGTGCCAGCGCAATTGGGGAGGGCTATTACCCTGGCTACACCTTC.

The chain is built from TRBV28 and TRBJ2-5, with D perhaps TRBD2 (5 bases). Trimming pared 6 bases from V and 2 bases from J, leaving 13 bases between. Germline CDR1 and CDR2: MDHEN and SYDVKM. The CDR3 extends over 14 amino acids. CDR3 residues: CASRPASGQETQYF. CDR3 nucleotide sequence: TGTGCCAGCAGGCCCGCCTCGGGGCAAGAGACCCAGTACTTC.

J is TRBJ2-6 and V is TRBV2, with 7 bases identical to TRBD1. Germline trimming cut 10 bases from V and 0 bases from J; bases unmatched to any gene: 12. CDR1 is SNHLY and CDR2 is FYNNEI in the germline V gene. This CDR3 has 17 residues. The CDR3 region has the DNA TGTGCCACCCGATCGGGGACAGCATACTCTGGGGCCAACGTCCTGACTTTC. It yields the protein CATRSGTAYSGANVLTF.

The chain is built from TRBV30 and TRBJ2-1; TRBD2 might be the D (6 bases). V was trimmed by 4 bases and J by 3 bases, leaving 13 bases between them. The CDR3 runs 14 residues. Germline V gene lookup returns CDR1 GTSNPN and CDR2 SVGIG (reference sequence). CDR3: CAWKGLRFYNEQFF. The CDR3 DNA sequence: TGTGCCTGGAAGGGACTGCGGTTCTACAATGAGCAGTTCTTC.

This clone is deemed medium-sized. The chain recombines TRBV4-3 with TRBJ2-3; 7 positions match TRBD1. J gave up 0 bases and V 0 bases, and 3 bases lay outside the gene matches. From germline, CDR1 is LGHNA and CDR2 YSLEER. The CDR3 is made up of 16 amino acids. The CDR3 reads CASSQEGTASTDTQYF. The CDR3 region has the DNA TGCGCCAGCAGCCAAGAGGGGACAGCTAGCACAGATACGCAGTATTTT.

A single count supports this clone. The rearrangement uses TRBV5-1 and TRBJ1-1; TRBD1 aligns across 7 bases. Germline V lookup: CDR1 SGHRS, CDR2 YFSETQ. This CDR3 spans 15 amino acids. V was clipped by 1 base and J by 4 bases; unmatched bases: 7. Here the CDR3 DNA reads TGCGCCAGCAGCTTGTCTACAGGGGTCGGCACTGAAGCTTTCTTT. It is translated as CASSLSTGVGTEAFF.